The clone carrying this T cell receptor (beta chain) came up a few times. Its specificity is not known. The source of the sample is a study of cytomegalovirus exposure and HLA in healthy donors. The PCR made use of 60 Vbeta and 13 Jbeta primers. Method: immunoSEQ multiplex PCR; TCRdb's copy keeps in-frame clones and lacks some. Of 200,000 to 250,000 clones listed, around four fifths are singletons. Whole-study findings and limits: According to a later analysis, most TCR beta chains associated with CMV appeared HLA-restricted. Apart from CMV serostatus, no immune exposure information was available.

The CDR3 covers 19 residues. The sequence was collected from a man aged 45-65 years in good health and CMV-seronegative. The genes are TRBV1 and TRBJ2-1; whether TRBD2, the table's D call, matches the DNA was not checked. TRBV1 is a known pseudogene. Sequencing was done on a sample of PBMCs. The CDR3 here is CTSSQDLYASGSLNNEQFF. Written as DNA, the CDR3 is TGCACCAGCAGCCAAGATTTGTATGCTAGCGGGAGTTTAAACAATGAGCAGTTCTTC.